Shown below are 22 T cell receptor beta chains from a single sample sequenced in a study of blood T cell repertoires in COVID-19. Only in-frame clones appear in the TCRdb table, and some are missing; sequencing was by immunoSEQ multiplex PCR. The repertoire has some 290,000 clones, around nine tenths of them found once; the top ten carry roughly 12%. Sequenced: peripheral blood. The source is a woman aged 30 to 39 with COVID-19, enrolled during active disease.

The V and J genes are TRBV30 and TRBJ2-1; TRBD2 agrees at 9 bases. This CDR3 has 12 residues. CDR1 is GTSNPN, CDR2 SVGIG, per germline (reference sequence). The V gene end was trimmed by 5 bases and the J gene end by 7 bases; junction bases not matched to a gene: 3. The CDR3 DNA reads TGTGCCTGGGGGACTAGCATAAATGAGCAGTTCTTC. It is translated as CAWGTSINEQFF. Full variable domain (remainder filled in from reference TRBV30 and TRBJ2-1): SQTIHQWPATLVQPVGSPLSLECTVEGTSNPNLYWYRQAAGRGLQLLFYSVGIGQISSEVPQNLSASRPQDRQFILSSKKLLLSDSGFYLCAWGTSINEQFFGPGTRLTVL.

The chain combines TRBV5-1 with TRBJ2-7; 11 positions agree with TRBD1. In germline, CDR1 is SGHRS, CDR2 YFSETQ. The ends lost 4 bases at V and 4 bases at J; junction bases unmatched: 7. CDR3 length equals 15 residues. CDR3 protein: CASSPRDRGGYEQYF. DNA for the CDR3: TGCGCCAGCAGCCCCCGGGACAGGGGGGGTTACGAGCAGTACTTC.

The sample holds one count of this clone. V usage is TRBV6-5 and J usage is TRBJ2-7; 12 positions match TRBD1. Germline V gene lookup returns CDR1 MNHEY and CDR2 SVGAGI. With 6 bases clipped from V and 2 bases from J, the junction kept 5 bases outside the gene matches. This CDR3 spans 15 amino acids. The DNA for the CDR3 is TGTGCCAGCAGGACCGGGACAGGGGGCGCCTACGAGCAGTACTTC. Encoded protein: CASRTGTGGAYEQYF.

V usage is TRBV6-5 and J usage is TRBJ1-1, with 7 bases matching TRBD1. The CDR3 sequence is 15 residues long. Germline trimming cut 2 bases from V and 5 bases from J; bases unmatched to any gene: 8. The germline CDR1 and CDR2 sequences are MNHEY and SVGAGI. In DNA, the CDR3 is TGTGCCAGCAGTTACGAGCCCCAGGGGGGAACTGAAGCTTTCTTT. Translated, it gives CASSYEPQGGTEAFF.

The rearrangement joins TRBV20-1 to TRBJ2-1, with D maybe TRBD2 (6 bases). The CDR3 sequence is 14 residues long. Trimming removed 3 bases at V and 10 bases at J, with 19 bases between. The V gene's germline CDR1 is DFQATT and CDR2 SNEGSKA (reference sequence). The CDR3: CSASVGQDYGEQFF. The CDR3 DNA reads as TGCAGTGCTAGTGTGGGTCAGGACTACGGGGAGCAGTTCTTC.

The chain carries TRBV7-6 and TRBJ1-5, with TRBD1 matching 8 bases. This CDR3 is 15 amino acids long. Per the germline V gene, CDR1 is SGHVS and CDR2 is FNYEAQ. The trim removed 5 bases at V and 5 bases at J, leaving 8 bases unmatched. This CDR3 reads CASSLRQGRDQPQHF. In DNA, the CDR3 is TGTGCCAGCAGCCTTCGACAGGGGCGGGATCAGCCCCAGCATTTT.

This clone was seen only once. Other nucleotide sequences from this sample produce the same CDR3. V and J are TRBV19 and TRBJ2-5; TRBD1 is a possible D gene (5 bases). CDR1 LNHDA and CDR2 SQIVND come from the germline V gene (reference sequence). Trimming stripped 2 bases from V and 4 bases from J, with 8 bases between. CDR3 length: 13 residues. The CDR3 nucleotides read TGTGCCAGTAGTATAAGTAGGGGAGAGACCCAGTACTTC. Amino acid sequence: CASSISRGETQYF.

The chain links TRBV4-1 to TRBJ2-1; weak D call: TRBD1 (5 bases). From germline, CDR1 is MGHRA and CDR2 YSYEKL. Trimming removed 3 bases at V and 0 bases at J, with 18 bases between. This CDR3 is built from 18 residues. CDR3 in amino acids: CASSHLLRERGSYNEQFF. In DNA form, the CDR3 reads TGCGCCAGCAGCCATCTCCTCAGGGAAAGAGGCTCCTACAATGAGCAGTTCTTC.

The sample holds many counts of this clone. The rearrangement joins TRBV5-6 to TRBJ2-1; 7 positions match TRBD2. The CDR3 spans 14 residues. The V segment lost 2 bases and the J segment 4 bases; nucleotides outside the gene matches: 3. CDR1 is SGHDT and CDR2 is YYEEEE in the germline V gene. The CDR3: CASSLTAGYNEQFF. The DNA for the CDR3 is TGTGCCAGCAGCTTAACAGCGGGGTACAATGAGCAGTTCTTC. The variable domain in full, completed from reference TRBV5-6 and TRBJ2-1, reads DAGVTQSPTHLIKTRGQQVTLRCSPKSGHDTVSWYQQALGQGPQFIFQYYEEEERQRGNFPDRFSGHQFPNYSSELNVNALLLGDSALYLCASSLTAGYNEQFFGPGTRLTVL.

The V call is TRBV5-6, the J call TRBJ2-6, with D tentatively TRBD1 (5 bases). Germline CDR1 reads SGHDT; CDR2 reads YYEEEE. CDR3 length: 15 residues. Trimming took 2 bases from V and 1 from J, leaving 7 bases between them. CDR3 sequence (DNA): TGTGCCAGCAGCTTTACAGGATCTGGGGCCAACGTCCTGACTTTC. Its protein is CASSFTGSGANVLTF. Supplemented by reference TRBV5-6 and TRBJ2-6, the full variable domain reads DAGVTQSPTHLIKTRGQQVTLRCSPKSGHDTVSWYQQALGQGPQFIFQYYEEEERQRGNFPDRFSGHQFPNYSSELNVNALLLGDSALYLCASSFTGSGANVLTFGAGSRLTVL.

This clone has more than one count but fewer than ten. The J gene is TRBJ2-7, the V gene TRBV9; TRBD2 agrees at 10 bases. J gave up 2 bases and V 0 bases, and 5 bases lay outside the gene matches. In germline, CDR1 is SGDLS, CDR2 YYNGEE. The CDR3 runs to 16 residues. The CDR3 DNA reads TGTGCCAGCAGCGTAGGAAGCGGGAGGGCCCCCTACGAGCAGTACTTC. Encoded protein: CASSVGSGRAPYEQYF.

The table lists this clone with a count of one. This rearrangement joins TRBV5-1 to TRBJ2-7; 8 bases match TRBD2. Germline V gives CDR1 SGHRS, CDR2 YFSETQ. This CDR3 is 15 amino acids long. V lost 0 bases to trimming and J lost 6 bases; unmatched junction nucleotides: 8. CDR3 loop: CASSLESAGGGEQYF. The CDR3 DNA is TGCGCCAGCAGCTTGGAGTCCGCGGGAGGAGGCGAGCAGTACTTC.

The chain combines TRBV7-2 with TRBJ2-7; D is ambiguous. The CDR3 is made up of 13 amino acids. Trimming shortened V by 2 bases and J by 3 bases, and 8 bases separated the two germline ends. The germline CDR1 and CDR2 sequences are SGHTA and FQGNSA. CDR3 nucleotide sequence: TGTGCCAGCAGCTTAACTACGAGCTACGAGCAGTACTTC. This encodes CASSLTTSYEQYF.

The rearrangement joins TRBV5-1 to TRBJ2-7, with 13 positions matching TRBD2. The germline gives CDR1 SGHRS, CDR2 YFSETQ. This CDR3 region has 16 residues. The ends lost 3 bases at V and 9 bases at J; junction bases unmatched: 12. The chain's CDR3 is CASSSGLAGDGRRQYF. The DNA for the CDR3 is TGCGCCAGCAGCTCCGGACTAGCGGGAGATGGGAGGAGGCAGTACTTC. Full variable domain (outside the CDR3, taken from reference TRBV5-1 and TRBJ2-7): KAGVTQTPRYLIKTRGQQVTLSCSPISGHRSVSWYQQTPGQGLQFLFEYFSETQRNKGNFPGRFSGRQFSNSRSEMNVSTLELGDSALYLCASSSGLAGDGRRQYFGPGTRLTVT.

As concerns this clone: Other DNA sequences in this sample translate to the same CDR3. This chain links TRBV4-3 with TRBJ1-2, with TRBD1 matching over 9 bases. The CDR3 length is 14 residues. V was pared by 1 base and J by 4 bases, with 1 base of the junction left unmatched. Germline-derived CDR1 and CDR2 are LGHNA and YSLEER. The CDR3 here is CASSQGQGGYGYTF. CDR3 nucleotides: TGCGCCAGCAGCCAAGGACAGGGGGGCTATGGCTACACCTTC.

The gene calls are TRBV10-3 and TRBJ2-3; TRBD1 matches at 9 bases. This CDR3 is 18 amino acids long. The V segment lost 3 bases and the J segment 6 bases; nucleotides outside the gene matches: 16. Germline CDR1 reads ENHRY; CDR2 reads SYGVKD. CDR3 sequence: CAISEMGQGGGVVDTQYF. In DNA form, the CDR3 reads TGTGCCATCAGTGAAATGGGACAGGGAGGGGGCGTCGTGGATACGCAGTATTTT.

This chain connects TRBV2 to TRBJ2-3; 8 bases align to TRBD2. CDR3 size: 13 residues. The germline V gene has CDR1 SNHLY and CDR2 FYNNEI. The V and J ends lost 8 bases and 1 base, in that order; junction bases with no gene match: 2. The CDR3 region has the DNA TGTGCCAGCCGGGAGGGGGGCACAGATACGCAGTATTTT. Translation gives CASREGGTDTQYF. Looking up the rest from reference TRBV2 and TRBJ2-3 gives the full variable domain: EPEVTQTPSHQVTQMGQEVILRCVPISNHLYFYWYRQILGQKVEFLVSFYNNEISEKSEIFDDQFSVERPDGSNFTLKIRSTKLEDSAMYFCASREGGTDTQYFGPGTRLTVL.

V usage is TRBV3-1 (or the pseudogene TRBV3-2) and J usage is TRBJ1-2; no clear D gene. Deletions cut 1 base from V and 3 bases from J, with 6 bases between. There are 13 residues in the CDR3. The germline CDR1 and CDR2 sequences are LGHDT and YNNKEL (reference sequence). CDR3 sequence (DNA): TGTGCCAGCAGCCAAGGGGCCTACTATGGCTACACCTTC. It specifies CASSQGAYYGYTF.

J is TRBJ1-6 and V is TRBV7-6; D is unclear. V lost 1 base, J lost 7 bases, and 11 bases lay in between. Germline-derived CDR1 and CDR2 are SGHVS and FNYEAQ. The CDR3 totals 15 residues. CDR3 sequence (DNA): TGTGCCAGCAGCTTAGAAGGCGGAAGCAATTCACCCCTCCACTTT. Amino acids: CASSLEGGSNSPLHF.

J is TRBJ1-2 and V is TRBV14, with D perhaps matching TRBD1 (6 bases). The CDR3 is 15 amino acids. V shed 0 bases and J shed 2 bases, with 10 bases lying between them. The germline gives CDR1 SGHDN, CDR2 FVKESK. The CDR3 region has the DNA TGTGCCAGCAGCCAAGATCTGGGGACAAACTATGGCTACACCTTC. Protein sequence: CASSQDLGTNYGYTF.

This clone was seen once. The sample has other DNA sequences that encode this CDR3 too. The gene calls are TRBV28 and TRBJ1-1; D ambiguous. The CDR3 length is 13 residues. Germline-derived CDR1 and CDR2 are MDHEN and SYDVKM. Deletions cut 2 bases from V and 2 bases from J, with 6 bases between. CDR3 amino acids: CASSLGGNTEAFF. In nucleotides, the CDR3 is TGTGCCAGCAGTTTAGGAGGAAACACTGAAGCTTTCTTT.

The rearrangement links TRBV5-4 to TRBJ2-3; perhaps TRBD2 as D (6 bases). V was shortened by 4 bases and J by 1 base, with 16 bases between the two germline ends. This CDR3 is built from 16 residues. Germline CDR1 reads SGHNT; CDR2 reads YYREEE (reference sequence). CDR3 DNA: TGTGCCAGCAGCCGCAACAGCGGGTTGGGCACAGATACGCAGTATTTT. Translation: CASSRNSGLGTDTQYF. Variable domain in full (rest from reference TRBV5-4 and TRBJ2-3): ETGVTQSPTHLIKTRGQQVTLRCSSQSGHNTVSWYQQALGQGPQFIFQYYREEENGRGNFPPRFSGLQFPNYSSELNVNALELDDSALYLCASSRNSGLGTDTQYFGPGTRLTVL.